This T cell receptor (beta chain) was retrieved from a study of blood T cell repertoires in COVID-19. About the study: Samples taken during acute and convalescent COVID-19 were collected in the United States, Italy and Spain. T cells, B-cell-depleted T cells, or PBMCs provided the cDNA or gDNA that served as material.

V was shortened by 1 base and J by 3 bases, with 9 bases between the two germline ends. Germline V gene lookup returns CDR1 SGHVS and CDR2 FQNEAQ. The CDR3 contains 14 residues. As processed by the authors: Amplification with reference gene primers provided the estimates of nucleated cell counts. Some clones are missing from TCRdb's copy, which holds only in-frame ones; the method was immunoSEQ multiplex PCR. The D gene and trimming were derived from the DNA, and the V and J assignments and clone size from that table. The sample contains 250,000 or so clones, around 87% of which appear only once. The sequence was obtained from a woman aged 70-85 years with active or convalescent COVID-19. Input material: peripheral blood. This chain connects TRBV7-8 to TRBJ1-2; tentatively, D is TRBD1 (5 bases). CDR3 in amino acids: CASSLGQLDYGYTF. CDR3 nucleotide sequence: TGTGCCAGCAGCTTAGGACAGTTAGACTATGGCTACACCTTC.